Listed below are T cell receptor beta chains from one sample, sequenced in a study of shared clonotypes between healthy human individuals. Method: immunoSEQ multiplex PCR; TCRdb's copy keeps in-frame clones and lacks some. The table shows 2,100,000 or so clones, with more than 90% occurring only once. The sample was naive CD4+ T cells sorted from blood. These receptors were collected from a man between 18 and 29 years old in good health. The CDR3 runs from the conserved cysteine through the conserved F or W. Fields, in order: V gene, clone size, J gene, D gene, CDR3 DNA, CDR3 protein. The D gene is left open where the match is weak. The size field is filled for only some rows; it gives once, few, many or a size class.

V gene: TRBV9
clone size: -
J gene: TRBJ1-5
D gene: -
CDR3 DNA: TGTGCCAGCAGCGTAGAGGGCAACAGGGATCAGCCCCAGCATTTT
CDR3 protein: CASSVEGNRDQPQHF

V gene: TRBV18
clone size: -
J gene: TRBJ2-7
D gene: TRBD2
CDR3 DNA: TGTGCCAGCTCACCACTGGGACTACCAGGTAACGAGCAGTACTTC
CDR3 protein: CASSPLGLPGNEQYF

V gene: TRBV6-5
clone size: -
J gene: TRBJ2-5
D gene: TRBD1
CDR3 DNA: TGTGCCAGCAGTACTAGACAGGGGCAGGAGACCCAGTACTTC
CDR3 protein: CASSTRQGQETQYF

V gene: TRBV11-2
clone size: -
J gene: TRBJ1-1
D gene: TRBD1
CDR3 DNA: TGTGCCAGCAGCTTAGACCGTAGCAGGGGGGTCGTCACTGAAGCTTTCTTT
CDR3 protein: CASSLDRSRGVVTEAFF

V gene: TRBV7-2
clone size: -
J gene: TRBJ2-2
D gene: -
CDR3 DNA: TGTGCCAGCAGCTTAGTTGGGTTCTGGAACACCGGGGAGCTGTTTTTT
CDR3 protein: CASSLVGFWNTGELFF

V gene: TRBV28
clone size: -
J gene: TRBJ2-6
D gene: -
CDR3 DNA: TGTGCCAGCAGTCGCCGGTTAGGTGGGGCCAACGTCCTGACTTTC
CDR3 protein: CASSRRLGGANVLTF

V gene: TRBV5-4
clone size: -
J gene: TRBJ2-7
D gene: -
CDR3 DNA: TGTGCCAGCAGCTTGGACTTTTACGAGCAGTACTTC
CDR3 protein: CASSLDFYEQYF

V gene: TRBV4-3
clone size: -
J gene: TRBJ1-2
D gene: -
CDR3 DNA: TGCGCCAGCAGCCAAGCCCCCCACTCGGGCCGTTTCACAGGGTATGACTATGGCTACACCTTC
CDR3 protein: CASSQAPHSGRFTGYDYGYTF

V gene: TRBV5-1
clone size: once
J gene: TRBJ2-3
D gene: -
CDR3 DNA: TGCGCCAGCAGGATCTCCACCCCCACAGATACGCAGTATTTT
CDR3 protein: CASRISTPTDTQYF

V gene: TRBV6-6
clone size: -
J gene: TRBJ1-2
D gene: TRBD1
CDR3 DNA: TGTGCCAGCAGTCGGGACAGGGGTTCCTATGGCTACACCTTC
CDR3 protein: CASSRDRGSYGYTF

V gene: TRBV6-5
clone size: -
J gene: TRBJ1-2
D gene: TRBD1
CDR3 DNA: TGTGCCAGCAGCACCGGGACAGGCGCCGTCGGGGGCTACACCTTC
CDR3 protein: CASSTGTGAVGGYTF

V gene: TRBV30
clone size: -
J gene: TRBJ2-1
D gene: -
CDR3 DNA: TGTGCCTGGAGACAGCGCTACAATGAGCAGTTCTTC
CDR3 protein: CAWRQRYNEQFF

V gene: TRBV30
clone size: few
J gene: TRBJ1-2
D gene: -
CDR3 DNA: TGTGCCTGGAGTTCAGGGTTGGGCTACACCTTC
CDR3 protein: CAWSSGLGYTF

V gene: TRBV6-1
clone size: -
J gene: TRBJ2-7
D gene: TRBD1
CDR3 DNA: TGTGCCAGCAAAGCCATACAGGGGGCCTACGAGCAGTACTTC
CDR3 protein: CASKAIQGAYEQYF

V gene: TRBV4-1
clone size: -
J gene: TRBJ2-4
D gene: -
CDR3 DNA: TGCGCCAGCAGCCAAACCTTAACGGTAGCCAAAAACATTCAGTACTTC
CDR3 protein: CASSQTLTVAKNIQYF

V gene: TRBV5-4
clone size: -
J gene: TRBJ2-5
D gene: -
CDR3 DNA: TGTGCCAGCAGGCCCCCCACCCAAGAGACCCAGTACTTC
CDR3 protein: CASRPPTQETQYF

V gene: TRBV6-4
clone size: once
J gene: TRBJ1-1
D gene: -
CDR3 DNA: TGTGCCAGCAGTGACCAGGCAGGGACTGCGGCTTTCTTT
CDR3 protein: CASSDQAGTAAFF

V gene: TRBV6-5
clone size: -
J gene: TRBJ1-6
D gene: -
CDR3 DNA: TGTGCCAGCCAGTCAGAACAAGCCGGCTTATCACCCCTCCACTTT
CDR3 protein: CASQSEQAGLSPLHF

V gene: TRBV30
clone size: few
J gene: TRBJ1-1
D gene: -
CDR3 DNA: TGTGCCTGGAGTGTACTGCGGGCCAGGGTGAACACTGAAGCTTTCTTT
CDR3 protein: CAWSVLRARVNTEAFF

V gene: TRBV6-5
clone size: -
J gene: TRBJ2-7
D gene: -
CDR3 DNA: TGTGCCAGCAGTCCGGACGCCTCCGGTGCCTACGAGCAGTACTTC
CDR3 protein: CASSPDASGAYEQYF

V gene: TRBV7-2
clone size: -
J gene: TRBJ2-3
D gene: -
CDR3 DNA: TGTGCCAGCAGCCGACGGCCTAGCGCGAGCACAGATACGCAGTATTTT
CDR3 protein: CASSRRPSASTDTQYF

V gene: TRBV7-8
clone size: -
J gene: TRBJ1-1
D gene: -
CDR3 DNA: TGTGCCAGCAGCTTAGACAAGAACACTGAAGCTTTCTTT
CDR3 protein: CASSLDKNTEAFF

V gene: TRBV28
clone size: once
J gene: TRBJ1-5
D gene: -
CDR3 DNA: TGTGCCAGCAGTTTCGACCTTTTTTATAGCAATCAGCCCCAGCATTTT
CDR3 protein: CASSFDLFYSNQPQHF

V gene: TRBV5-4
clone size: -
J gene: TRBJ1-6
D gene: -
CDR3 DNA: TGTGCCAGCAGCTTGGACTGGGATAGCTCCTATAATTCACCCCTCCACTTT
CDR3 protein: CASSLDWDSSYNSPLHF